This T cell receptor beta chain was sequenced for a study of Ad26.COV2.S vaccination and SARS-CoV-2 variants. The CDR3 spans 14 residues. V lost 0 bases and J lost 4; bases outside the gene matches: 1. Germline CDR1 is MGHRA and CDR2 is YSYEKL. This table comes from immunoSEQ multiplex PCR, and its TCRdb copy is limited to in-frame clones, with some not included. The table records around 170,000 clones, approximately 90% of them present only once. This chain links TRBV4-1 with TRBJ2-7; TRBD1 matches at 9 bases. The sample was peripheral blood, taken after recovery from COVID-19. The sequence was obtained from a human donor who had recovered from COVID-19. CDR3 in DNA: TGCGCCAGCAGCCAAGATGGGACAGGGTACGAGCAGTACTTC. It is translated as CASSQDGTGYEQYF.